This T cell receptor (beta chain) was profiled in a study of radiation and T cells in renal cell carcinoma. Germline V gene lookup returns CDR1 SGDLS and CDR2 YYNGEE. The CDR3 contains 20 residues. V was pared by 4 bases and J by 1 base, with 13 bases of the junction left unmatched. Regarding time point: blood 2 weeks post-SBRT. Treatment noted: 15 Gy SBRT to primary tumor, nephrectomy 4 weeks later. Whole-study findings and limits: In blood, top tumor clones expanded by 2 weeks, shrinking by 4.

Note on this clone: Its target is unknown.

The protocol was immunoSEQ multiplex PCR, while the TCRdb copy is restricted to in-frame clones and leaves out a portion. Among some 120,000 clones, approximately 90% were seen once, and the ten largest hold 5.8%. This chain links TRBV9 with TRBJ2-6; TRBD1 aligns across 11 bases. The clonotype originates from a woman between 65 and 79 years old with renal cell carcinoma. This sample comprised blood, obtained from a patient whose treatment included radiotherapy and nephrectomy. The CDR3 sequence: CASSLQPGTGGPSGANVLTF. The CDR3 nucleotides are TGTGCCAGCAGCCTCCAGCCCGGGACAGGGGGACCTTCTGGGGCCAACGTCCTGACTTTC.